What follows are 31 T cell receptor beta chains derived from one specimen sequenced in a study of cytomegalovirus exposure and HLA in healthy donors. The PCR ran on 60 Vbeta and 13 Jbeta primers. Repertoires were generated with immunoSEQ multiplex PCR, while TCRdb's copy carries only in-frame clones and drops some. Among about 99,000 clones listed, 70% to 80% were seen once. The specimen was PBMCs. The receptors originated from a male donor in good health and CMV-seropositive.

The CDR3 here is CASGLVPGGGRTEAFF. CDR3 DNA: TGTGCTAGTGGTTTGGTACCTGGGGGAGGACGCACTGAAGCTTTCTTT. J is TRBJ1-1 and V is TRBV12-5; tentative D call: TRBD1 (5 bases). The germline V gene encodes CDR1 LGHNT and CDR2 FRNRAP. This CDR3 is 16 amino acids long. V was cut by 0 bases and J by 4 bases, with 15 bases left in between.

V and J are TRBV7-2 and TRBJ1-1, with 8 bases identical to TRBD1. The CDR3 consists of 13 residues. V lost 5 bases to trimming and J lost 8 bases; unmatched junction nucleotides: 7. Germline V gives CDR1 SGHTA, CDR2 FQGNSA. The CDR3 bases are TGTGCCAGCAGCGCATTCGGGGACAGGGAAGCTTTCTTT. This codes for CASSAFGDREAFF.

The J gene is TRBJ1-5, the V gene TRBV2; 9 bases map to TRBD1. V shed 4 bases and J 4 bases; nucleotides not matched to a gene: 5. The CDR3 sequence is 15 residues long. The V gene's germline CDR1 is SNHLY and CDR2 FYNNEI. Written as DNA, the CDR3 is TGTGCCAGCAGTGGGGACAGGGAGGTGAATCAGCCCCAGCATTTT. Protein sequence: CASSGDREVNQPQHF. The entire variable domain, with the rest obtained from reference TRBV2 and TRBJ1-5, is as follows: EPEVTQTPSHQVTQMGQEVILRCVPISNHLYFYWYRQILGQKVEFLVSFYNNEISEKSEIFDDQFSVERPDGSNFTLKIRSTKLEDSAMYFCASSGDREVNQPQHFGDGTRLSIL.

Note on this clone: The junction departs from the called germline gene at one end, perhaps through a read error. V and J are TRBV7-3 and TRBJ2-3; D is possibly TRBD1 (6 bases). The CDR3 consists of 16 residues. Germline V gene data show CDR1 as SGHTA and CDR2 as FQGTGA. DNA for the CDR3: TGTGCCAGTAGCTTAAAGGTACAGGGAGGCACAGATACGCAGTATTTT. Its protein product is CASSLKVQGGTDTQYF.

The rearrangement uses TRBV6-5 and TRBJ2-5, with D perhaps TRBD1 (5 bases). Trimming took off 2 bases at V and 7 bases at J, with 8 bases between the two ends. The germline CDR1 and CDR2 sequences are MNHEY and SVGAGI. The CDR3 runs to 12 residues. The CDR3 region has the DNA TGTGCCAGCAGTTACGCTCAGGGGACCCAGTACTTC. Protein sequence: CASSYAQGTQYF.

The rearrangement uses TRBV6-1 and TRBJ1-1; TRBD1 might be the D (6 bases). This CDR3 contains 15 residues. The V end lost 2 bases, the J end lost 6 bases, and 16 bases lay between the germline ends. The germline V gene has CDR1 MNHNS and CDR2 SASEGT. In DNA, the CDR3 is TGTGCCAGCAGTGAAATGGACAGATCCGTCGCTGAAGCTTTCTTT. This encodes CASSEMDRSVAEAFF.

This rearrangement joins TRBV7-8 to TRBJ1-1; no clear D. Between the trimmed V and J ends, which lost 0 bases and 3 bases, there was a span of 14 bases. CDR3 size: 16 residues. The germline V gene encodes CDR1 SGHVS and CDR2 FQNEAQ. The CDR3 sequence: CASSLAGRTRDTEAFF. CDR3 nucleotides: TGTGCCAGCAGCTTAGCCGGCCGAACTAGGGACACTGAAGCTTTCTTT.

The chain uses TRBV7-9 and TRBJ1-1, with D tentatively TRBD1 (5 bases). Germline assignment: CDR1 SEHNR and CDR2 FQNEAQ (reference sequence). V lost 2 bases and J 1 base, leaving 8 bases between the germline ends. The length of the CDR3 is 14 residues. CDR3 sequence: CASSLLQANTEAFF. For the CDR3, the DNA is TGTGCCAGCAGCTTATTACAGGCGAACACTGAAGCTTTCTTT.

The chain is built from TRBV18 and TRBJ2-1, with D possibly TRBD2 on 6 matching bases. The CDR3 runs 13 residues. The V end lost 3 bases, the J end lost 8 bases, and 11 bases lay between the germline ends. Germline V gene data show CDR1 as KGHSH and CDR2 as LQKENI. The CDR3 region has the DNA TGTGCCAGCTCACCCGAACTAGCCCATGAGCAGTTCTTC. This encodes CASSPELAHEQFF.

This clone was detected once. The chain employs TRBV7-2 and TRBJ2-7; D may be TRBD2 (5 bases). The CDR3 has 13 residues. V was cut by 3 bases and J by 2 bases, with 8 bases left in between. Germline-derived CDR1 and CDR2 are SGHTA and FQGNSA. DNA of the CDR3: TGTGCCAGCAGCTTGCCCGGGACCTACGAGCAGTACTTC. This translates into CASSLPGTYEQYF.

This rearrangement joins TRBV7-6 to TRBJ2-5; 7 bases are shared with TRBD1. Germline CDR1 is SGHVS and CDR2 is FNYEAQ. Losses at the gene ends were 0 bases for V and 4 bases for J; bases not matched to a gene: 2. CDR3 length: 14 amino acids. CDR3 sequence (DNA): TGTGCCAGCAGCTTAGCAGGGGGCCCAGAGACCCAGTACTTC. Protein product: CASSLAGGPETQYF.

The chain combines TRBV11-2 with TRBJ2-6; perhaps TRBD2 as D (5 bases). With 5 bases removed from V and 2 bases from J, the gap between germline ends came to 10 bases. The CDR3 loop spans 15 amino acids. Germline V gene data show CDR1 as SGHAT and CDR2 as FQNNGV. The CDR3 loop is CASSTRDAGANVLTF. The CDR3 DNA reads TGTGCCAGCAGCACGAGGGATGCTGGGGCCAACGTCCTGACTTTC. Looking up the rest from reference TRBV11-2 and TRBJ2-6 gives the full variable domain: EAGVAQSPRYKIIEKRQSVAFWCNPISGHATLYWYQQILGQGPKLLIQFQNNGVVDDSQLPKDRFSAERLKGVDSTLKIQPAKLEDSAVYLCASSTRDAGANVLTFGAGSRLTVL.

This clone was recorded once. V is TRBV6-6 and J is TRBJ2-7; D is unresolved. V lost 6 bases to trimming and J lost 0 bases, with 12 bases between them. CDR3 length equals 14 residues. Germline assignment: CDR1 MNHNY and CDR2 SVGAGI (reference sequence). CDR3 protein: CASRTDGNSYEQYF. The CDR3 DNA follows: TGTGCCAGCAGGACTGACGGTAACTCCTACGAGCAGTACTTC.

This clone was seen only once. The DNA of the CDR3 is TGTGCCAGCAGCTTACAGGGGGCGTCAGGCTATGGCTACACCTTC. This sequence encodes CASSLQGASGYGYTF. The chain is built from TRBV9 and TRBJ1-2; 9 bases fit TRBD1. CDR1 is SGDLS and CDR2 is YYNGEE in the germline V gene. The junction had 8 bases not matched to a gene; V was cut back by 4 bases and J by 4 bases. This CDR3 has 15 residues. Drawing the rest from reference TRBV9 and TRBJ1-2, the complete variable domain is DSGVTQTPKHLITATGQRVTLRCSPRSGDLSVYWYQQSLDQGLQFLIQYYNGEERAKGNILERFSAQQFPDLHSELNLSSLELGDSALYFCASSLQGASGYGYTFGSGTRLTVV.

The CDR3 DNA reads as TGTGCCAGCAGTTCACCTTTCAGGTCCCTCTTTGAGCCGCAGTACTTC. It codes for CASSSPFRSLFEPQYF. This chain links TRBV27 with TRBJ2-7; D is undetermined. The CDR3 length is 16 residues. The germline V and J ends were trimmed by 4 bases and 9 bases, with 25 bases remaining between them. Germline lookup yields CDR1 MNHEY and CDR2 SMNVEV (reference sequence).

The V call is TRBV27, the J call TRBJ1-5; weak D call: TRBD1 (6 bases). CDR1 and CDR2 from the germline V gene are MNHEY and SMNVEV (reference sequence). The ends were cut back, 2 bases at V and 5 bases at J, with 7 bases in the middle. The CDR3 is 13 amino acids. As DNA, the CDR3 is TGTGCCAGCAGTTTAACAGGGTATCAGCCCCAGCATTTT. It is translated as CASSLTGYQPQHF.

The gene calls are TRBV6-5 and TRBJ2-5; TRBD1 matches 11 bases. Per germline, CDR1 MNHEY and CDR2 SVGAGI. J was trimmed by 6 bases and V by 0 bases; bases with no gene match: 3. The CDR3 runs to 15 residues. The CDR3 coding sequence is TGTGCCAGCAGTTACTCGGGACAGGGGGTAAAGACCCAGTACTTC. Amino acids: CASSYSGQGVKTQYF.

The rearrangement uses TRBV7-3 and TRBJ2-7; D is perhaps TRBD1 (6 bases). CDR3 size: 13 residues. The germline V gene encodes CDR1 SGHTA and CDR2 FQGTGA. The V gene lost 1 base and the J gene lost 6 bases, with 10 bases spanning the gap. The CDR3 sequence is CASSLKTGVEQYF. CDR3 nucleotide sequence: TGTGCCAGCAGCTTAAAGACAGGAGTCGAGCAGTACTTC.

This clone has more than one count but fewer than ten. V is TRBV6-6 and J is TRBJ1-1; D call uncertain. The ends were cut back, 2 bases at V and 2 bases at J, with 6 bases in the middle. The CDR3 extends over 13 amino acids. Per the germline V gene, CDR1 is MNHNY and CDR2 is SVGAGI (reference sequence). Here the CDR3 DNA reads TGTGCCAGCAGTTACAGAGGAAACACTGAAGCTTTCTTT. Translated, it gives CASSYRGNTEAFF.

J is TRBJ2-5 and V is TRBV18; no firm D call. Germline CDR1 reads KGHSH; CDR2 reads LQKENI. The V and J ends lost 3 bases and 3 bases respectively, with 11 bases between them. This CDR3 contains 14 residues. The CDR3 spells CASSPRSHKETQYF. The CDR3 nucleotides are TGTGCCAGCTCACCCCGGAGTCACAAAGAGACCCAGTACTTC.

The chain links TRBV5-1 to TRBJ1-1, with TRBD1 matching 8 bases. This CDR3 comprises 15 residues. With V trimmed by 0 bases and J by 0 bases, 1 base remained unmatched. From germline, CDR1 is SGHRS and CDR2 YFSETQ. The CDR3 coding sequence is TGCGCCAGCAGCTTGGTGGGACAGGTGAACACTGAAGCTTTCTTT. Residues: CASSLVGQVNTEAFF.

The V and J genes are TRBV7-3 and TRBJ1-2, with D unresolved. Germline CDR1 and CDR2: SGHTA and FQGTGA. CDR3 length: 13 residues. V lost 3 bases and J lost 8, with 13 bases in between. The DNA of the CDR3 is TGTGCCAGCAGCTTGAGCGGCCACAGAGGCTACACCTTC. As protein: CASSLSGHRGYTF.

This chain uses TRBV4-1 with TRBJ2-5; TRBD1 agrees at 9 bases. Trimming at V came to 0 bases and at J to 13 bases, leaving 12 bases not matched to a gene. Germline V CDR1 and CDR2: MGHRA, YSYEKL. The CDR3 length is 15 residues. As DNA, the CDR3 is TGCGCCAGCAGCCAAGAAGGGACAGGGCCTCGTTCATCGTACTTC. It is translated as CASSQEGTGPRSSYF.

V and J are TRBV19 and TRBJ1-2; unclear D gene. Trimming stripped 7 bases from V and 6 bases from J, with 12 bases between. Looked up from germline, CDR1 is LNHDA and CDR2 is SQIVND (reference sequence). The CDR3 loop spans 12 amino acids. The CDR3 nucleotides are TGTGCCAGTAATATTGGGAGAGATGGCTACACCTTC. Protein: CASNIGRDGYTF.

This clone has only a few counts. The chain recombines TRBV5-4 with TRBJ1-2; D possibly corresponds to TRBD1 (5 bases). The CDR3 totals 14 residues. Trimming took 4 bases from V and 0 from J, leaving 10 bases between them. In germline, CDR1 is SGHNT, CDR2 YYREEE (reference sequence). The CDR3 nucleotides are TGTGCCAGCAGCCGCGGGACCGCTAACTATGGCTACACCTTC. Protein product: CASSRGTANYGYTF.

The chain combines TRBV6-5 with TRBJ1-5; no firm D call. V dropped 2 bases and J dropped 4 bases, with 6 bases sitting between them. Germline values: CDR1 MNHEY, CDR2 SVGAGI. This CDR3 is built from 13 residues. The CDR3 bases are TGTGCCAGCAGTTACAGGAGAAATCAGCCCCAGCATTTT. It specifies CASSYRRNQPQHF.

In nucleotides, the CDR3 is TGCGCCAGCAGCCCGTGGACAGGGGGTAGTACGGGGACTGAAGCTTTCTTT. Translated: CASSPWTGGSTGTEAFF. The chain uses TRBV4-1 and TRBJ1-1; 10 bases are shared with TRBD1. With 4 bases clipped from V and 5 bases from J, the junction kept 13 bases outside the gene matches. Germline V gene data show CDR1 as MGHRA and CDR2 as YSYEKL. The CDR3 contains 17 residues.

The gene calls are TRBV5-1 and TRBJ2-3; D unclear. From germline, CDR1 is SGHRS and CDR2 YFSETQ. V was pared by 3 bases and J by 2 bases, with 13 bases between. The CDR3 is 15 amino acids. CDR3 protein: CASSSRSLDTDTQYF. As DNA, the CDR3 is TGCGCCAGCAGCTCTAGATCCTTGGACACAGATACGCAGTATTTT.

J is TRBJ2-7 and V is TRBV5-1; TRBD1 aligns across 7 bases. With V trimmed by 3 bases and J by 3 bases, 3 bases remained unmatched. This CDR3 has 13 residues. Germline CDR1 reads SGHRS; CDR2 reads YFSETQ. CDR3 in amino acids: CASSSRDSYEQYF. As DNA, the CDR3 is TGCGCCAGCAGCTCCCGGGACAGCTACGAGCAGTACTTC.

The chain couples TRBV15 to TRBJ2-7, with a weak D call TRBD1 (6 bases). The V gene's germline CDR1 is LNHNV and CDR2 YYDKDF (reference sequence). CDR3 length: 16 residues. The ends were cut back, 0 bases at V and 0 bases at J, with 12 bases in the middle. The CDR3 nucleotides are TGTGCCACCAGCAGAGATCTTGGGGGCGGCTCCTACGAGCAGTACTTC. Its protein is CATSRDLGGGSYEQYF. Together with reference TRBV15 and TRBJ2-7, the CDR3 gives the full variable domain: DAMVIQNPRYQVTQFGKPVTLSCSQTLNHNVMYWYQQKSSQAPKLLFHYYDKDFNNEADTPDNFQSRRPNTSFCFLDIRSPGLGDTAMYLCATSRDLGGGSYEQYFGPGTRLTVT.

The chain employs TRBV14 and TRBJ1-2; 7 bases match TRBD1. Germline CDR1 SGHDN, CDR2 FVKESK. Trimming took 3 bases from V and 8 from J; bases not matched to a gene: 9. CDR3 length equals 14 residues. CDR3 amino acids: CASSHTTGPGGYTF. CDR3 DNA: TGTGCCAGCAGCCACACGACAGGGCCGGGAGGCTACACCTTC. Variable domain in full (rest from reference TRBV14 and TRBJ1-2): EAGVTQFPSHSVIEKGQTVTLRCDPISGHDNLYWYRRVMGKEIKFLLHFVKESKQDESGMPNNRFLAERTGGTYSTLKVQPAELEDSGVYFCASSHTTGPGGYTFGSGTRLTVV.